This TCR beta chain was profiled in a study of OX40 agonist ivuxolimab in advanced cancers. Study-level background: Partial responses, seen in three patients, involved one hepatocellular carcinoma and two cutaneous melanomas.

Repertoires were generated with immunoSEQ multiplex PCR, while TCRdb's copy carries only in-frame clones and drops some. The table records 98,000 or so clones, roughly nine tenths of them present only once. V dropped 6 bases and J dropped 0; count of bases not matched to a gene: 3. CDR1 and CDR2 from the germline V gene are MNHEY and SMNVEV (reference sequence). The CDR3 is 16 amino acids. The sequence was collected from an adult with an advanced solid tumor such as melanoma, head and neck, liver or kidney cancer. The chain recombines TRBV27 with TRBJ2-6, with TRBD1 identical over 9 bases. The sequences come from CD4+ or CD8+ T cells sorted from blood, collected in a trial of the OX40 agonist ivuxolimab. The CDR3 nucleotides read TGTGCCAGCAGCCGGGACAGGGACTCTGGGGCCAACGTCCTGACTTTC. It is translated as CASSRDRDSGANVLTF.